The rows below give T cell receptor beta chains drawn from one sample of a study of cytomegalovirus exposure and HLA in healthy donors. The method was immunoSEQ multiplex PCR; TCRdb's version includes in-frame clones alone and lacks a portion of them. The table for this sample gives 120,000 or so clones. Specimen: PBMCs. These receptors were obtained from a man aged 18 to 30 in good health and CMV-seronegative. Each CDR3 is given with its conserved first and last residue. Each record gives: D gene, CDR3 length, J gene, V gene, CDR3 DNA, CDR3 protein. D genes are given only for firm matches.

TRBD2 16 TRBJ2-2 TRBV5-1 TGCGCCAGCAGCTCCCTACTAGCGGGAGGGCTTCGGGAGCTGTTTTTT CASSSLLAGGLRELFF
NA 14 TRBJ1-4 TRBV27 TGTGCCAGCAGTTTTGGAGATTCAGGGGAAAAACTGTTTTTT CASSFGDSGEKLFF
TRBD1 12 TRBJ1-2 TRBV7-9 TGTGCCAGCAGCTCCGGGACAGGACTCTACACCTTC CASSSGTGLYTF
NA 15 TRBJ1-2 TRBV6-1 TGTGCCAGCAGTGAGGGGGCCGACCTTAACTATGGCTACACCTTC CASSEGADLNYGYTF
NA 14 TRBJ2-2 TRBV27 TGTGCCAGCAGTTTACAGGGGAGAGGCGGGGAGCTGTTTTTT CASSLQGRGGELFF
TRBD1 16 TRBJ1-6 TRBV5-1 TGCGCCAGCAGCTTGGCAGGGGGCGAGGATAATTCACCCCTCCACTTT CASSLAGGEDNSPLHF
NA 17 TRBJ2-7 TRBV4-1 TGCGCCAGCAGCCAAGTAATTGGGGCGGGGGCCGTCTACGAGCAGTACTTC CASSQVIGAGAVYEQYF
NA 16 TRBJ2-7 TRBV6-1 TGTGCCAGCAGTGAGGAACTACTGGGTCCGTTGGACGAGCAGTACTTC CASSEELLGPLDEQYF
NA 16 TRBJ2-7 TRBV6-1 TGTGCCAGCAGTGAAAAGGGCGGCGGGAATGGCTACGAGCAGTACTTC CASSEKGGGNGYEQYF
NA 18 TRBJ2-1 TRBV10-1 TGCGCCAGCAGTGAGTCATGGGCCATCTCGTCCGAGTACAATGAGCAGTTCTTC CASSESWAISSEYNEQFF
NA 14 TRBJ1-6 TRBV4-1 TGCGCCAGCAGCCCGTGGACAGCAAATTCACCCCTCCACTTT CASSPWTANSPLHF
NA 15 TRBJ1-1 TRBV7-2 TGTGCCAGCAGCTTAGATGCAGGGCTCTACATTGAAGCTTTCTTT CASSLDAGLYIEAFF
TRBD1 16 TRBJ1-6 TRBV19 TGTGCCAGTAGATCACGACCGGGACAGCTGAATTCACCCCTCCACTTT CASRSRPGQLNSPLHF
NA 17 TRBJ1-4 TRBV15 TGTGCCACCAGCAGAGATGATTTAACTACAACTAATGAAAAACTGTTTTTT CATSRDDLTTTNEKLFF
NA 16 TRBJ1-3 TRBV5-4 TGTGCCAGCAGCTTGGAAACGGGACACTCTGGAAACACCATATATTTT CASSLETGHSGNTIYF
TRBD1 16 TRBJ1-5 TRBV7-8 TGTGCCAGCAGCTTAGGATTAGGACAGGGTAATCAGCCCCAGCATTTT CASSLGLGQGNQPQHF
NA 17 TRBJ2-7 TRBV7-2 TGTGCCAGCAGCTTATCCGCTGGGGGAGGATTTAGGTACGAGCAGTACTTC CASSLSAGGGFRYEQYF
TRBD2 19 TRBJ2-1 TRBV19 TGTGCCAGTAGTATAGGGTGGACTAGCGGGAGGGACCTCGACAATGAGCAGTTCTTC CASSIGWTSGRDLDNEQFF
TRBD1 17 TRBJ1-4 TRBV9 TGTGCCAGCAGCGGACCGGACAGGGATACAACTAATGAAAAACTGTTTTTT CASSGPDRDTTNEKLFF
NA 13 TRBJ1-5 TRBV30 TGTGCCTGGAGTTCGAGGGATAGTCAGCCCCAGCATTTT CAWSSRDSQPQHF
NA 14 TRBJ2-7 TRBV30 TGTGCCTGGAGTGCAACGGGGGGCGGGTACGAGCAGTACTTC CAWSATGGGYEQYF
NA 14 TRBJ2-7 TRBV19 TGTGCCAGTAGTATCAAAGGGGGTAGGTACGAGCAGTACTTC CASSIKGGRYEQYF
NA 12 TRBJ1-5 TRBV28 TGTGCCAGCAACACCGGGGATCAGCCCCAGCATTTT CASNTGDQPQHF
TRBD1 17 TRBJ1-2 TRBV7-9 TGTGCCAGCAGCCCTTTCGCGGACAGGGCTTTCTTATATGGCTACACCTTC CASSPFADRAFLYGYTF
NA 15 TRBJ2-1 TRBV7-9 TGTGCCAGCAGCTTAAGTGAAGAGGGTCTGAATGAGCAGTTCTTC CASSLSEEGLNEQFF
NA 13 TRBJ2-5 TRBV10-1 TGCGCCAGCAGTGAAACCAGGGCCAAGACCCAGTACTTC CASSETRAKTQYF
TRBD1 14 TRBJ1-1 TRBV9 TGTGCCAGCAGCGCTGGACAGGGGAACACTGAAGCTTTCTTT CASSAGQGNTEAFF
TRBD2 14 TRBJ2-3 TRBV25-1 TGTGCCAGCAGTGAGACTAGCGGCACAGATACGCAGTATTTT CASSETSGTDTQYF
NA 14 TRBJ1-2 TRBV6-5 TGTGCCAGCAGGCCCATACAGGGAAACTATGGCTACACCTTC CASRPIQGNYGYTF
NA 15 TRBJ2-7 TRBV27 TGTGCCAGCAGTTCACGACTGCGCGGCTCCTACGAGCAGTACTTC CASSSRLRGSYEQYF
NA 13 TRBJ2-2 TRBV11-3 TGTGCCAGCAGCTCAAGGACTGGCCGGGAGCTGTTTTTT CASSSRTGRELFF
NA 15 TRBJ2-6 TRBV6-5 TGTGCCAGCAGTTACCTTAGCTCTGGGGCCAACGTCCTGACTTTC CASSYLSSGANVLTF
NA 16 TRBJ1-5 TRBV6-1 TGTGCCAGCAGTGCCGGCTCGCAGGTATCCAATCAGCCCCAGCATTTT CASSAGSQVSNQPQHF
NA 15 TRBJ2-2 TRBV9 TGTGCCAGCAGCGTAGTAGGGAGGAACACCGGGGAGCTGTTTTTT CASSVVGRNTGELFF
NA 15 TRBJ1-1 TRBV23-1 TGCGCCAGCAGTCGGCTGGGGGGGGGAAACACTGAAGCTTTCTTT CASSRLGGGNTEAFF
TRBD2 16 TRBJ2-7 TRBV7-8 TGTGCCAGCAGTTCCACTGGGGGGGGAAAGACCTACGAGCAGTACTTC CASSSTGGGKTYEQYF
NA 14 TRBJ1-1 TRBV19 TGTGCCAGTAGTCAGGGGAGCGGCAGAGTTGAAGCTTTCTTT CASSQGSGRVEAFF
NA 16 TRBJ1-3 TRBV5-1 TGCGCCAGCAGCTTGGGACCCGGGGGGACGGGAAACACCATATATTTT CASSLGPGGTGNTIYF
NA 15 TRBJ2-1 TRBV28 TGTGCCAGCAGCCCCGTGATCGGGGGGCACAATGAGCAGTTCTTC CASSPVIGGHNEQFF
TRBD1 17 TRBJ2-4 TRBV9 TGTGCCAGCAGCGAAAGTCTCGGGACAACAGGGGTAGACATTCAGTACTTC CASSESLGTTGVDIQYF